A single sample gave rise to the 17 T cell receptor beta chains below, sequenced in a study of blood T cells in healthy people across ages. For the second PCR, which ran for about 7 to 11 cycles, a sample-barcoded 5' primer and a J-beta primer mix were used. TCRdb ran MiXCR on the 5' RACE reads and lists one entry per CDR3 protein. The table records 650,000 to 950,000 distinct CDR3 sequences, more than 40% of them present only once. Sequencing input: blood. These receptors were collected from a man aged 60 to 75 in good health.

The V and J genes are TRBV29-1 and TRBJ2-7; D tentatively fits TRBD1 or TRBD2 (5 bases each). Trimming removed 4 bases at V and 7 bases at J, with 20 bases between. The CDR3 runs 14 residues. The germline V gene encodes CDR1 SQVTM and CDR2 ANQGSEA. The CDR3 protein is CSVVLGEIPYEQYF. The CDR3 coding sequence is TGCAGCGTTGTTCTGGGGGAAATCCCTTATGAGCAGTACTTC.

CDR3 in amino acids: CSARIAGGVDNEQFF. CDR3 DNA: TGCAGTGCTAGAATAGCGGGGGGTGTCGACAATGAGCAGTTCTTC. The chain employs TRBV20-1 and TRBJ2-1; TRBD2 matches 10 bases. Trimming at V came to 2 bases and at J to 5 bases, leaving 6 bases not matched to a gene. The germline V gene encodes CDR1 DFQATT and CDR2 SNEGSKA (reference sequence). This CDR3 is 15 amino acids long.

The chain recombines TRBV20-1 with TRBJ2-7; the D gene is possibly TRBD2 (5 bases). The germline V gene encodes CDR1 DFQATT and CDR2 SNEGSKA (reference sequence). The V and J ends lost 0 bases and 4 bases respectively, with 10 bases between them. This CDR3 has 13 residues. The CDR3 is CSARDSGIYEQYF. CDR3 coding DNA: TGCAGTGCTAGAGATTCGGGGATTTACGAGCAGTACTTC.

This clonotype was counted only a few times. The chain joins TRBV5-5 to TRBJ1-5; D gene unclear. Germline lookup yields CDR1 SGHKS and CDR2 YYEKEE (reference sequence). There are 14 residues in the CDR3. With 2 bases removed from V and 2 bases from J, the gap between germline ends came to 8 bases. DNA for the CDR3: TGTGCCAGCAGCTTCGGGCAGGGCAATCAGCCCCAGCATTTT. This gives the protein CASSFGQGNQPQHF.

V and J are TRBV9 and TRBJ2-5, with D possibly being TRBD2 (7 bases). The length of the CDR3 is 14 residues. Per germline, CDR1 SGDLS and CDR2 YYNGEE. Trimming removed 4 bases from V and 5 bases from J, with 15 bases in between. The DNA for the CDR3 is TGTGCCAGCAGCCCCCGGGGGGCCGTGGAGACCCAGTACTTC. Its translation is CASSPRGAVETQYF.

The CDR3 DNA follows: TGTGCCAGCAGAAGGGGACTAGCGGGTGAGGATACGCAGTATTTT. This gives the protein CASRRGLAGEDTQYF. This chain connects TRBV7-2 to TRBJ2-3; 12 bases are shared with TRBD2. Per the germline V gene, CDR1 is SGHTA and CDR2 is FQGNSA. V shed 6 bases, J shed 6 bases, and the junction held 7 bases outside the gene matches. The CDR3 contains 15 residues.

This sequence joins TRBV5-3 and TRBJ1-5, with TRBD1 matching over 9 bases. TRBV5-3 qualifies as an ORF whose function is uncertain. The CDR3 sequence is 14 residues long. Trimming removed 4 bases from V and 4 bases from J; junction bases left unmatched: 3. CDR3 coding DNA: TGTGCCAGAAGCCGGGACAGGGTGAATCAGCCCCAGCATTTT. This encodes CARSRDRVNQPQHF.

Notes on this clonotype: A much larger clone is a single base away; this may be a read error. The genes are TRBV28 and TRBJ2-1; weak D call: TRBD2 (6 bases). This CDR3 region has 16 residues. Germline V gene data show CDR1 as MDHEN and CDR2 as SYDVKM. The CDR3 DNA reads as TGTGCCGGCAGTTTCGCGGGGCCAAGCTCCTACAATGAGCAGTTCTTC. Its translation: CAGSFAGPSSYNEQFF.

This chain joins TRBV7-2 and TRBJ2-1; 8 positions agree with TRBD2. V dropped 2 bases and J dropped 15; count of bases not matched to a gene: 15. Germline V gives CDR1 SGHTA, CDR2 FQGNSA. CDR3 length equals 15 residues. This chain's CDR3 is CASSLKQAGLAGPFF. For the CDR3, the DNA is TGTGCCAGCAGCTTAAAGCAAGCCGGACTAGCAGGCCCGTTCTTC. Drawing the rest from reference TRBV7-2 and TRBJ2-1, the complete variable domain is GAGVSQSPSNKVTEKGKDVELRCDPISGHTALYWYRQSLGQGLEFLIYFQGNSAPDKSGLPSDRFSAERTGGSVSTLTIQRTQQEDSAVYLCASSLKQAGLAGPFFGPGTRLTVL.

This clonotype was picked up one time. The V call is TRBV29-1, the J call TRBJ2-2; D may be TRBD2 (5 bases). V lost 4 bases, J lost 4 bases, and 10 bases lay in between. The germline CDR1 and CDR2 sequences are SQVTM and ANQGSEA. CDR3 length equals 13 residues. The CDR3 protein is CSVGRGITGELFF. CDR3 nucleotides: TGCAGCGTTGGACGGGGAATCACCGGGGAGCTGTTTTTT.

The chain is built from TRBV14 and TRBJ1-6, with 7 bases matching TRBD1. Germline V gene lookup returns CDR1 SGHDN and CDR2 FVKESK. The CDR3 has 14 amino acids. The V gene end was trimmed by 3 bases and the J gene end by 9 bases; junction bases not matched to a gene: 5. The CDR3, as DNA: TGTGCCAGCAGCCAGAACAGGGGAGGTTCACCCCTCCACTTT. This encodes CASSQNRGGSPLHF. The full variable domain, completed using reference TRBV14 and TRBJ1-6, is EAGVTQFPSHSVIEKGQTVTLRCDPISGHDNLYWYRRVMGKEIKFLLHFVKESKQDESGMPNNRFLAERTGGTYSTLKVQPAELEDSGVYFCASSQNRGGSPLHFGNGTRLTVT.

The rearrangement links TRBV4-1 to TRBJ2-5; 11 bases align to TRBD1. The closer fit of TRBJ2-7 to the DNA end suggests the J call may be wrong. CDR3 length: 17 amino acids. From germline, CDR1 is MGHRA and CDR2 YSYEKL. CDR3 in DNA: TGCGCCAGCAGCCAGAAAACCCCGGGACAGGGGGTCTACGAGCAGTACTTC. Translated, it gives CASSQKTPGQGVYEQYF.

As concerns this clonotype: One end of the junction varies from germline; a read error may be responsible. The chain combines TRBV5-5 with TRBJ2-7; 11 bases map to TRBD1. The CDR3 has 16 amino acids. From germline, CDR1 is SGHKS and CDR2 YYEKEE (reference sequence). The CDR3 sequence is CASRLPGTGGTYGQYF. The CDR3 nucleotides are TGTGCCAGCAGGCTCCCCGGGACAGGGGGGACCTACGGGCAGTACTTC.

This clonotype appeared many times. V gene TRBV11-2 combines with J gene TRBJ2-1; possible D gene TRBD2, 6 bases. Germline V gene sequence: CDR1 SGHAT, CDR2 FQNNGV. V lost 2 bases and J 13 bases, leaving 12 bases between the germline ends. The CDR3 loop spans 12 amino acids. In nucleotides, the CDR3 is TGTGCCAGCAGCTTACACGGGACTTATCAGTTCTTC. This gives the protein CASSLHGTYQFF.

This chain uses TRBV7-2 with TRBJ2-7; 9 nucleotides match TRBD2. Germline values: CDR1 SGHTA, CDR2 FQGNSA. Trimming took 5 bases from V and 0 from J; bases not matched to a gene: 14. The CDR3 contains 18 residues. CDR3 in DNA: TGTGCCAGCAGCCGCTCTAGCGGGACATGGAAATTCTCCTACGAGCAGTACTTC. Translation gives CASSRSSGTWKFSYEQYF.

Note on this clonotype: An end of the junction differs from the germline gene, which may be a read error. The CDR3 here is CAGSDSGGADEQFF. The DNA of the CDR3 is TGTGCCGGCAGTGATAGCGGGGGGGCGGATGAGCAGTTCTTC. The chain joins TRBV2 to TRBJ2-1, with TRBD2 matching over 11 bases. The CDR3 length is 14 residues. Germline-derived CDR1 and CDR2 are SNHLY and FYNNEI.

This clonotype was seen a handful of times. The chain combines TRBV25-1 with TRBJ1-2; no clear D gene. CDR1 MGHDK and CDR2 SYGVNS come from the germline V gene. Trimming stripped 3 bases from V and 2 bases from J, with 7 bases between. This CDR3 comprises 13 residues. The CDR3 DNA sequence: TGTGCCAGCAGTGACGCGACCAACTATGGCTACACCTTC. Translating gives CASSDATNYGYTF.